This T cell receptor (beta chain) was captured by sequencing in a study of control samples from healthy donors and cancer patients. TCRdb's copy holds only in-frame clones and misses some; the assay was immunoSEQ multiplex PCR. The data hold about 130,000 clones, with over 75% observed a single time. The CDR3 runs to 11 residues. CDR1 SNHLY and CDR2 FYNNEI come from the germline V gene. The V gene lost 3 bases and the J gene lost 8 bases, with 5 bases spanning the gap. The sample consisted of blood. The sequence was obtained from a man aged 18 to 30 in good health. This sequence joins TRBV2 and TRBJ2-4; D unclear. CDR3 DNA: TGTGCCAGCAGTGAGGGATACATTCAGTACTTC. Translation gives CASSEGYIQYF.